This is a list of T cell receptor beta chains from one sample in a study of neoadjuvant nivolumab and ipilimumab in lung cancer. Profiled with immunoSEQ multiplex PCR; TCRdb holds only in-frame clones, not every one. The table lists tens of thousands of clones, 82% of them singletons, with about 23% in the top ten. Sequencing used peripheral blood, obtained before neoadjuvant nivolumab, alone or with ipilimumab. These receptor sequences come from an adult with non-small cell lung cancer. Both conserved end residues are part of each CDR3. A D gene is named only where the DNA matches it firmly. Clone size is not always given. Where it is, it says once, few, many or a class for expanded clones.

TRBV30	NA	TRBD1	13	TRBJ1-2	TGTGCCTCATACAGGGGAGCTAACTATGGCTACACCTTC	CASYRGANYGYTF
TRBV7-9	NA	TRBD2	15	TRBJ2-1	TGTGCCAGCAGCATCGGGACTAGCGGGACCAATGAGCAGTTCTTC	CASSIGTSGTNEQFF
TRBV5-4	NA	TRBD1	15	TRBJ2-7	TGTGCCAGCAGCGATGGGACAGGGGGATCCTACGAGCAGTACTTC	CASSDGTGGSYEQYF
TRBV11-2	few	NA	14	TRBJ1-4	TGTGCCAGCAGCCCGGGACCAACTAATGAAAAACTGTTTTTT	CASSPGPTNEKLFF
TRBV19	NA	NA	13	TRBJ2-5	TGTGCCAGTGGCCGGACAATACAAGAGACCCAGTACTTC	CASGRTIQETQYF
TRBV6-5	NA	NA	15	TRBJ2-6	TGTGCCAGCACCTCCATCCGGTCGGGGGCCAACGTCCTGACTTTC	CASTSIRSGANVLTF
TRBV6-1	few	NA	14	TRBJ2-3	TGTGCCAGCAGTGACGGGGCCAGCACAGATACGCAGTATTTT	CASSDGASTDTQYF
TRBV5-5	NA	NA	11	TRBJ2-5	TGTGCCAGCAGCTCGCGGGAGACCCAGTACTTC	CASSSRETQYF
TRBV6-5	NA	NA	14	TRBJ2-2	TGTGCCAGCAAGAAAGCAGCATACACCGGGGAGCTGTTTTTT	CASKKAAYTGELFF
TRBV9	NA	NA	14	TRBJ1-2	TGTGCCAGCAGCGTAGGGACAGAGCGTTATGGCTACACCTTC	CASSVGTERYGYTF
TRBV11-2	medium-sized	NA	14	TRBJ2-7	TGTGCCAGCAGCTTAACCCACGAGTCCTACGAGCAGTACTTC	CASSLTHESYEQYF
TRBV9	NA	NA	13	TRBJ2-2	TGTGCCAGCAGCGCGTTAAACACCGGGGAGCTGTTTTTT	CASSALNTGELFF
TRBV19	NA	NA	13	TRBJ1-2	TGTGCCAGTAGTACACCGGGGGTCACGGGCTACACCTTC	CASSTPGVTGYTF
TRBV19	NA	NA	14	TRBJ2-5	TGTGCCAGTAGTAACCGCGCGGGGCAGGAGACCCAGTACTTC	CASSNRAGQETQYF
TRBV11-3	few	NA	14	TRBJ2-1	TGTGCCAGCAGCTTAGACGGTTCTATCGATGAGCAGTTCTTC	CASSLDGSIDEQFF
TRBV27	few	NA	14	TRBJ2-1	TGTGCCAGCGCGCGGGGCAGCTCCTACAATGAGCAGTTCTTC	CASARGSSYNEQFF
TRBV6-1	NA	NA	14	TRBJ2-3	TGTGCCAGCGTCTCCTGGACTCGCGAAGATACGCAGTATTTT	CASVSWTREDTQYF
TRBV5-1	NA	NA	16	TRBJ2-1	TGCGCCAGCAACTCCTTGGGGGTAGGTTTCCAAAATGAGCAGTTCTTC	CASNSLGVGFQNEQFF
TRBV7-9	NA	TRBD1	13	TRBJ1-1	TGTGCCACGGCCCAGGGGGGGAACACTGAAGCTTTCTTT	CATAQGGNTEAFF
TRBV7-2	NA	NA	13	TRBJ2-7	TGTGCCAGCAGCGAAGGGTGGGGCTACGAGCAGTACTTC	CASSEGWGYEQYF
TRBV29-1	NA	NA	14	TRBJ1-4	TGCAGCGTTGTTCACATGGGGGCTAATGAAAAACTGTTTTTT	CSVVHMGANEKLFF
TRBV7-7	NA	NA	15	TRBJ2-3	TGTGCTAGCAGCTTAGACGGGGGACCCACAGATACGCAGTATTTT	CASSLDGGPTDTQYF
TRBV7-9	NA	NA	14	TRBJ2-3	TGTGCCAGCCGGGGGGCCACGATCGCAGATACGCAGTATTTT	CASRGATIADTQYF
TRBV7-3	NA	TRBD2	15	TRBJ2-7	TGTGCCAGCAGACCCCCGGGACTAGCGGGACACGAGCAGTACTTC	CASRPPGLAGHEQYF
TRBV20-1	NA	NA	11	TRBJ1-5	TGCAGTGCTGGAGGGCAACGGCCCCAGCATTTT	CSAGGQRPQHF
TRBV2	NA	TRBD1	13	TRBJ1-2	TGTGCCAGCAGTCTGGACAGGGACGGCGGCTACACCTTC	CASSLDRDGGYTF
TRBV4-1	NA	TRBD1	13	TRBJ1-1	TGCGCCAGCAGCCCCACAGGGGGCAATGAAGCTTTCTTT	CASSPTGGNEAFF
TRBV6-5	once	TRBD2	15	TRBJ2-5	TGTGCCAGCAGCCCTCCTAGCGGGAGTGGCGAGACCCAGTACTTC	CASSPPSGSGETQYF
TRBV6-1	NA	NA	13	TRBJ2-4	TGTGCCAGCAGCCCCTCACTAGTGAACATTCAGTACTTC	CASSPSLVNIQYF
TRBV6-1	few	TRBD1	13	TRBJ2-2	TGTGCCAGCAGACAGGGGGGATCCGGGGAGCTGTTTTTT	CASRQGGSGELFF
TRBV7-8	NA	NA	15	TRBJ1-2	TGTGCCAGCAGCTTCCGGGGAAATCTGCCCGGGGGCTACACCTTC	CASSFRGNLPGGYTF
TRBV18	NA	NA	15	TRBJ2-1	TGTGCCAGCTCACCACTTCTGGGGGACTACAATGAGCAGTTCTTC	CASSPLLGDYNEQFF
TRBV5-5	NA	TRBD2	17	TRBJ2-1	TGTGCCAGCAGCTCGTGGACTAGCGGGAGATTGTTGAATGAGCAGTTCTTC	CASSSWTSGRLLNEQFF
TRBV4-3	NA	TRBD2	16	TRBJ2-1	TGCGCCAGCAGCACCCGGACTAGCGGGGTTTACAATGAGCAGTTCTTC	CASSTRTSGVYNEQFF
TRBV19	NA	NA	15	TRBJ2-5	TGTGCCAGTAGTAAAAACAGCATCAGCCAAGAGACCCAGTACTTC	CASSKNSISQETQYF
TRBV5-1	NA	NA	17	TRBJ1-3	TGCGCCAGCAGCTTGGCACCCTCCGGGGGGACTGGAAACACCATATATTTT	CASSLAPSGGTGNTIYF
TRBV4-1	NA	TRBD1	16	TRBJ2-2	TGCGCCAGCAGCCAAGATGGGACAGGGAACACCGGGGAGCTGTTTTTT	CASSQDGTGNTGELFF
TRBV29-1	medium-sized	NA	12	TRBJ1-3	TGCAGCGGGCAGAGCTCTGGAAACACCATATATTTT	CSGQSSGNTIYF
TRBV5-4	NA	NA	14	TRBJ2-5	TGTGCCAGCAGCTCGCGGGACAGTCCTAGGACCCAGTACTTC	CASSSRDSPRTQYF
TRBV9	NA	NA	14	TRBJ2-7	TGTGCCAGCAGCCCCGGAAGGTGGACAGACGAGCAGTACTTC	CASSPGRWTDEQYF
TRBV5-5	NA	TRBD1	16	TRBJ1-2	TGTGCCAGCAGCTATTACCCGGGACAGGAAAGCTATGGCTACACCTTC	CASSYYPGQESYGYTF
TRBV15	NA	NA	13	TRBJ1-5	TGTGCCACCAGCAGAGATTTGCCTCAGCCCCAGCATTTT	CATSRDLPQPQHF
TRBV27	NA	TRBD2	16	TRBJ2-5	TGTGCCAGCAGAACCTACGGGACTAGCGGCTTTCGGGCCCAGTACTTC	CASRTYGTSGFRAQYF
TRBV7-3	NA	TRBD2	15	TRBJ2-7	TGTGCCAGCAGCTTATCGGCGGGAGGCCGAGTCGAGCAGTACTTC	CASSLSAGGRVEQYF
TRBV7-2	NA	NA	16	TRBJ2-6	TGTGCCAGCGCCGAACAGGGCGGCTCTGGGGCCAACGTCCTGACTTTC	CASAEQGGSGANVLTF
TRBV7-3	NA	TRBD2	16	TRBJ2-2	TGTGCCAGCAGCTCGGAAGGCGGGAGTTTGAGCGGGGAGCTGTTTTTT	CASSSEGGSLSGELFF
TRBV6-1	NA	NA	15	TRBJ1-5	TGTGCCAGCAGTGAAGAGGTGGGGGGCGCTCAGCCCCAGCATTTT	CASSEEVGGAQPQHF
TRBV11-2	NA	NA	15	TRBJ2-7	TGTGCCAGCAGCTTAGGGCAGGGGGGCCAGAACGAGCAGTACTTC	CASSLGQGGQNEQYF
TRBV29-1	few	NA	11	TRBJ1-1	TGCAGCGTTGCGAGCTACACTGAAGCTTTCTTT	CSVASYTEAFF
TRBV6-6	NA	NA	13	TRBJ1-3	TGTGCCAGCAGCGGGAGCTCTGGAAACACCATATATTTT	CASSGSSGNTIYF
TRBV7-3	NA	NA	13	TRBJ2-3	TGTGCCAGCAGCTCCCCTCAGACAGATACGCAGTATTTT	CASSSPQTDTQYF
TRBV5-1	NA	TRBD1	14	TRBJ1-5	TGCGCCAGCTCCACAGGGGATGGTAATCAGCCCCAGCATTTT	CASSTGDGNQPQHF
TRBV6-5	NA	NA	15	TRBJ2-1	TGTGCCAGCATGGTGCGAGCGAGCTCCTACAATGAGCAGTTCTTC	CASMVRASSYNEQFF